This T cell receptor beta chain is drawn from a study of blood T cells in healthy people across ages. A sample-barcoded 5' primer and a J-beta primer mix were used in a second PCR of roughly 7 to 11 cycles. TCRdb fed the 5' RACE reads into MiXCR, producing one record per CDR3 protein. The sample holds about 800,000 distinct CDR3 sequences, 25% seen once. The CDR3 is made up of 16 amino acids. Trimming at V came to 1 base and at J to 9 bases, leaving 7 bases not matched to a gene. Germline CDR1 reads LGHNA; CDR2 reads YNFKEQ. A further study also used this sample, focusing on T cells of mothers and their children. That investigation notes: A few healthy Caucasian mothers served as donors, and their six children did as well. Compared with unrelated pairs, related mother-child pairs had slightly higher, non-significant overlap.

The chain couples TRBV4-2 to TRBJ2-1; 12 bases map to TRBD2. The sequenced material came from blood. This receptor was obtained from a boy between 10 and 17 years old in good health. This CDR3 reads CASSQGLAGGLSEQFF. CDR3 DNA sequence: TGTGCCAGCAGCCAAGGTCTAGCGGGAGGGCTAAGTGAGCAGTTCTTC.